This entry lists 10 T cell receptor beta chains sequenced from one sample in a study of T cell clonality in common variable immunodeficiency. Measured with immunoSEQ multiplex PCR; TCRdb has only the in-frame clones, and not every one. This repertoire lists about 64,000 clones without singletons; roughly 1.6% sits in the top ten. The sequenced sample consisted of peripheral blood mononuclear cells. The receptors derive from a person aged 18 to 75 in good health.

The table lists this clone with many counts. Read data end 3 residues before the CDR3 end; the end is taken from the germline J gene. V usage is TRBV7-6 and J usage is TRBJ2-3, with TRBD2 matching over 7 bases. The germline V gene has CDR1 SGHVS and CDR2 FNYEAQ. This CDR3 is 14 amino acids long. V dropped 0 bases and J dropped 3; count of bases not matched to a gene: 0. Here the CDR3 reads CASSLAGGTDTQYF. Partial CDR3 DNA: TGTGCCAGCAGCTTAGCGGGGGGGACAGATACG.

On this clone itself: The missing CDR3 end, 3 residues past where the read stops, is filled in from the germline J gene. The rearrangement uses TRBV18 and TRBJ1-1; no clear D. This CDR3 is 17 amino acids long. Trimming left V 0 bases short and J 3 bases short, with 17 bases between. In germline, CDR1 is KGHSH, CDR2 LQKENI. This CDR3 is CASSPPYSRAGDTEAFF. The sequenced CDR3 bases are TGTGCCAGCTCACCACCTTATAGTAGGGCCGGTGACACTGAA.

This clone was counted at least ten times. The read terminates 3 residues before the CDR3 end, so the remaining end is supplied by the germline J gene. The chain combines TRBV29-1 with TRBJ1-1, with a tentative D call TRBD1 (5 bases). V was clipped by 7 bases and J by 2 bases, with 11 bases between them. Germline lookup yields CDR1 SQVTM and CDR2 ANQGSEA. The CDR3 contains 12 residues. The CDR3: CSGIDSNTEAFF. Incomplete CDR3 DNA: TGCAGCGGGATCGACAGTAACACTGAA.

The sample holds many counts of this clone. The CDR3 end lies 3 residues beyond the end of the read and is filled in from the germline J gene. The V call is TRBV7-6, the J call TRBJ2-3, with TRBD2 identical over 14 bases. V was clipped by 0 bases and J by 6 bases; unmatched bases: 8. Germline V gene lookup returns CDR1 SGHVS and CDR2 FNYEAQ. The CDR3 contains 18 residues. The CDR3 sequence is CASSLAPPGLAGGDTQYF. The part of the CDR3 DNA that was read is TGTGCCAGCAGCTTAGCCCCCCCTGGACTAGCGGGAGGTGATACG.

This clone was observed many times. The CDR3 end falls 3 residues outside the read, so it is completed with the germline J gene. This chain joins TRBV12-5 and TRBJ2-1, with 8 bases aligning to TRBD1. This CDR3 has 15 amino acids. Germline CDR1 LGHNT, CDR2 FRNRAP. The J segment lost 4 bases and the V segment lost 1 base, leaving 3 bases of the junction unmatched. CDR3 DNA, as far as it was read: TGTGCTAGTGGTTTGGGACAGGGGCAATACAATGAG. Protein product: CASGLGQGQYNE. Given in full, the CDR3 is CASGLGQGQYNEQFF.

About this clone itself: The sequence runs out 3 residues before the end of the CDR3; the remainder is reconstructed from the germline J gene. This chain connects TRBV18 to TRBJ2-1; 9 nucleotides match TRBD2. Trimming took 3 bases from V and 6 from J; bases not matched to a gene: 9. This CDR3 comprises 16 residues. Germline lookup yields CDR1 KGHSH and CDR2 LQKENI. The sequenced CDR3 bases are TGTGCCAGCTCACCCCGGACTAGCGCGTTTGGCAATGAG. Its translation: CASSPRTSAFGNE. The entire CDR3 protein is CASSPRTSAFGNEQFF.

This clone was observed many times. The CDR3 goes on 3 residues after the read ends, and that part is filled in from the germline J gene. This chain links TRBV5-1 with TRBJ2-7, with 16 bases fitting TRBD2. The V gene end was trimmed by 3 bases and the J gene end by 3 bases; junction bases not matched to a gene: 9. Germline V gene lookup returns CDR1 SGHRS and CDR2 YFSETQ. CDR3 size: 18 residues. The CDR3 is CASSSPGLAGGAVYEQYF. The CDR3 bases that were read are TGCGCCAGCAGCTCTCCGGGACTAGCGGGAGGGGCTGTCTACGAG.

The table lists this clone with many counts. Read data end 3 residues before the CDR3 end; the end is taken from the germline J gene. This rearrangement joins TRBV7-9 to TRBJ2-1; D remains unclear. Germline V gene sequence: CDR1 SEHNR, CDR2 FQNEAQ (reference sequence). This CDR3 contains 15 residues. The germline V and J ends were trimmed by 0 bases and 7 bases, with 13 bases remaining between them. The part of the CDR3 DNA that was read is TGTGCCAGCAGCTTAGCCCCAGCTAGTCTAAATGAG. Protein sequence: CASSLAPASLNE. The full CDR3 protein is CASSLAPASLNEQFF.

The table lists this clone with many counts. Read sequence stops 3 residues before the CDR3 end, and the germline J gene provides the missing end. The chain recombines TRBV20-1 with TRBJ2-1; 7 nucleotides align to TRBD2. The CDR3 extends over 14 amino acids. Germline loops: CDR1 DFQATT, CDR2 SNEGSKA (reference sequence). With 5 bases clipped from V and 0 bases from J, the junction kept 4 bases outside the gene matches. CDR3 residues: CSAGGGSSYNEQFF. CDR3 DNA, as far as it was read: TGCAGTGCTGGGGGGGGAAGCTCCTACAATGAG.

This clone occurred many times. The CDR3 protein is CASGTLQGSTDTQYF. The CDR3 DNA, read in part, is TGTGCCAGCGGTACCCTCCAGGGAAGCACAGATACG. The J gene is TRBJ2-3, the V gene TRBV7-6, with a weak D call TRBD1 (5 bases). With the read ending 3 residues before the CDR3 end, the germline J gene is used to fill in that end. The germline V gene has CDR1 SGHVS and CDR2 FNYEAQ. Trimming removed 8 bases from V and 0 bases from J, with 15 bases in between. The CDR3 is made up of 15 amino acids. The full variable domain, in which reference TRBV7-6 and TRBJ2-3 provide the parts outside the CDR3, is GAGVSQSPRYKVTKRGQDVALRCDPISGHVSLYWYRQALGQGPEFLTYFNYEAQQDKSGLPNDRFSAERPEGSISTLTIQRTEQRDSAMYRCASGTLQGSTDTQYFGPGTRLTVL.